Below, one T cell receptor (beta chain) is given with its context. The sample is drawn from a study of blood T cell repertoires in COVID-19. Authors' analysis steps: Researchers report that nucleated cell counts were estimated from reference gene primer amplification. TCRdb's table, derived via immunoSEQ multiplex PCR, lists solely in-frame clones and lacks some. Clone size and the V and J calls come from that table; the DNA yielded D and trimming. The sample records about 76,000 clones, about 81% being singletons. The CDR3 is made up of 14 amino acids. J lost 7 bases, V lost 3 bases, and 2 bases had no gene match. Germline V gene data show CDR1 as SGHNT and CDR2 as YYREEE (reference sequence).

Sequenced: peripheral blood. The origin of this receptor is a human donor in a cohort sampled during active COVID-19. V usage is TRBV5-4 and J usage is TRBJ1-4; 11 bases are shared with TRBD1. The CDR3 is CASSYGQGAEKLFF. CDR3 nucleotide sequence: TGTGCCAGCAGCTATGGACAGGGGGCTGAAAAACTGTTTTTT.